Shown below are 15 T cell receptor beta chains from a single sample sequenced in a study of shared clonotypes between healthy human individuals. Assay: immunoSEQ multiplex PCR; the TCRdb copy retains only in-frame clones and omits some. The sample consists of 2 million to 3 million clones, 93% of them appearing once. Material for sequencing was naive CD4+ T cells from PBMCs. Indicated subset: CD45RA+ positively selected. The receptors stem from a man younger than 35 in good health. Some clones in this sample may be carry-over from other donors' samples.

V and J are TRBV7-8 and TRBJ1-2; D possibly corresponds to TRBD1 (5 bases). Between the trimmed V and J ends, which lost 2 bases and 8 bases, there was a span of 12 bases. The CDR3 sequence is 13 residues long. In germline, CDR1 is SGHVS, CDR2 FQNEAQ. The CDR3 loop reads CASSLRGTGGYTF. The CDR3 DNA is TGTGCCAGCAGCTTAAGGGGAACTGGGGGCTACACCTTC.

This chain uses TRBV28 with TRBJ2-1, with TRBD2 matching over 7 bases. Trimming at V came to 4 bases and at J to 2 bases, leaving 2 bases not matched to a gene. The CDR3 is made up of 14 amino acids. Germline V lookup: CDR1 MDHEN, CDR2 SYDVKM. The CDR3: CASSSGTTYNEQFF. Here the CDR3 DNA reads TGTGCCAGCAGTTCCGGGACTACCTACAATGAGCAGTTCTTC.

The chain uses TRBV7-9 and TRBJ2-3; 10 bases align to TRBD2. The ends lost 10 bases at V and 5 bases at J; junction bases unmatched: 12. This CDR3 has 15 residues. Germline CDR1 SEHNR, CDR2 FQNEAQ (reference sequence). The CDR3 here is CATLGLAGVGDTQYF. The CDR3 bases are TGTGCCACGCTAGGGCTAGCGGGAGTGGGAGATACGCAGTATTTT.

The chain has TRBV2 and TRBJ2-3; D gene unclear. There are 12 residues in the CDR3. CDR1 and CDR2 (germline): SNHLY, FYNNEI. The ends were cut back, 6 bases at V and 2 bases at J, with 6 bases in the middle. CDR3 region: CASSTNTDTQYF. The CDR3, as DNA: TGTGCCAGCAGCACTAACACAGATACGCAGTATTTT. Full variable domain (rest looked up from reference TRBV2 and TRBJ2-3): EPEVTQTPSHQVTQMGQEVILRCVPISNHLYFYWYRQILGQKVEFLVSFYNNEISEKSEIFDDQFSVERPDGSNFTLKIRSTKLEDSAMYFCASSTNTDTQYFGPGTRLTVL.

The chain employs TRBV27 and TRBJ1-5, with a tentative D call TRBD1 (5 bases). The germline gives CDR1 MNHEY, CDR2 SMNVEV (reference sequence). The germline V and J ends were trimmed by 5 bases and 2 bases, with 19 bases remaining between them. The CDR3 spans 17 residues. CDR3 bases: TGTGCCAGCAGTCCCACCCGGGGAGGGGTCGGCAATCAGCCCCAGCATTTT. It yields the protein CASSPTRGGVGNQPQHF.

This clone was counted once. CDR3 sequence: CASSLQGTSGNTIYF. The CDR3 DNA is TGTGCCAGCAGCCTTCAGGGTACTTCTGGAAACACCATATATTTT. The rearrangement links TRBV11-2 to TRBJ1-3; a possible D gene is TRBD1 (5 bases). The CDR3 has 15 amino acids. CDR1 and CDR2 (germline): SGHAT, FQNNGV. V was shortened by 5 bases and J by 1 base, with 12 bases between the two germline ends.

This rearrangement joins TRBV7-9 to TRBJ2-5, with 7 positions matching TRBD1. Germline lookup yields CDR1 SEHNR and CDR2 FQNEAQ (reference sequence). The CDR3 totals 15 residues. V shed 5 bases, J shed 4 bases, and the junction held 10 bases outside the gene matches. CDR3 loop: CASSAKQTGTETQYF. The CDR3, as DNA: TGTGCCAGCAGCGCAAAGCAGACAGGGACAGAGACCCAGTACTTC.

The chain couples TRBV19 to TRBJ2-2; D gene ambiguous. Germline CDR1 reads LNHDA; CDR2 reads SQIVND (reference sequence). The CDR3 totals 12 residues. V lost 5 bases, J lost 7 bases, and 8 bases lay in between. The CDR3 bases are TGTGCCAGTAGTCCCCTAAACGGGGAGCTGTTTTTT. It is translated as CASSPLNGELFF.

The chain links TRBV18 to TRBJ2-5; 7 nucleotides line up with TRBD1. V gave up 4 bases and J gave up 3 bases; unmatched junction bases: 5. CDR1 KGHSH and CDR2 LQKENI come from the germline V gene. The CDR3 is made up of 14 amino acids. CDR3 nucleotide sequence: TGTGCCAGCTCACATGGGACAGCCGAAGAGACCCAGTACTTC. Its protein product is CASSHGTAEETQYF.

The CDR3: CASSLGDIEKLFF. CDR3 sequence (DNA): TGCGCCAGCAGCTTGGGGGACATTGAAAAACTGTTTTTT. The V and J genes are TRBV5-1 and TRBJ1-4, with D possibly TRBD1 on 6 matching bases. Germline V gives CDR1 SGHRS, CDR2 YFSETQ. The CDR3 extends over 13 amino acids. The V and J ends lost 0 bases and 7 bases respectively, with 7 bases between them.

The CDR3 DNA reads as TGCGCCAGCGACCGGGACGGGAGCTCCTACGAGCAGTACTTC. This gives the protein CASDRDGSSYEQYF. The V call is TRBV5-1, the J call TRBJ2-7, with D perhaps TRBD2 (6 bases). The germline V and J ends were trimmed by 7 bases and 0 bases, with 14 bases remaining between them. This CDR3 is built from 14 residues. The germline V gene encodes CDR1 SGHRS and CDR2 YFSETQ.

CDR3 nucleotide sequence: TGTGCCAGCAGCCCGTTTAGGATCGGCACGACGGGCTATGGCTACACCTTC. It yields the protein CASSPFRIGTTGYGYTF. This rearrangement joins TRBV11-2 to TRBJ1-2; no clear D gene. The germline V and J ends were trimmed by 5 bases and 4 bases, with 23 bases remaining between them. The CDR3 spans 17 residues. Germline values: CDR1 SGHAT, CDR2 FQNNGV.

This rearrangement joins TRBV28 to TRBJ2-7; 7 bases are shared with TRBD2. V lost 4 bases to trimming and J lost 6 bases; unmatched junction nucleotides: 3. The CDR3 totals 12 residues. Germline V gene data show CDR1 as MDHEN and CDR2 as SYDVKM. CDR3 amino acids: CASSWGLPEQYF. CDR3 DNA sequence: TGTGCCAGCAGTTGGGGACTACCCGAGCAGTACTTC.

The gene calls are TRBV15 and TRBJ2-7; D is unresolved. Germline CDR1 is LNHNV and CDR2 is YYDKDF (reference sequence). The CDR3 has 15 amino acids. V was shortened by 0 bases and J by 2 bases, with 11 bases between the two germline ends. The CDR3 is CATSRDSTPPYEQYF. CDR3 nucleotides: TGTGCCACCAGCAGAGACTCGACACCCCCCTACGAGCAGTACTTC.

The chain joins TRBV10-3 to TRBJ1-1; TRBD1 matches 7 bases. Germline CDR1 ENHRY, CDR2 SYGVKD. The CDR3 has 15 residues. The trim removed 0 bases at V and 1 base at J, leaving 2 bases unmatched. DNA for the CDR3: TGTGCCATCAGTGAGTCGACAGGGTCGAACACTGAAGCTTTCTTT. It translates to CAISESTGSNTEAFF.